This record looks at one TCR beta chain sequence and its context. This clonotype was observed a few times. The antigen it binds to is not known. No base quality values were provided; no much bigger clone lies one nucleotide off. These data belong to a study of response to subunit inactivated influenza vaccine (dated by TCRdb to 2016 to 2018). For the wider study: Deep quantitative T cell receptor repertoire profiling was used in the study to track responses to a trivalent subunit inactivated influenza vaccine.

The CDR3 numbers 18 residues from cysteine through phenylalanine. The DNA shown is the 54-base CDR3, in frame from base 1. The germline V gene specifies MNHEY as CDR1 and SVGAGI as CDR2. A distance of 18 bases separates the germline ends of V and J, which lose 2 bases and 0 bases respectively. Paper-wide results and their limitations: The authors proposed that each seasonal influenza vaccination may bring in only a limited number of new T cells.

Library construction relied on RT-PCR. TCRdb records Illumina HiSeq 2500 as the sequencer. TCRdb passed the public sequencing reads through fastp at Q25 and MiXCR, retaining productive beta sequences. Rows are unified per CDR3 protein, each entry keeping the most common DNA and genes. The sample includes about 520,000 distinct CDR3 sequences, with approximately 7.8% observed a single time. In total, the top ten clones hold around 12% of the sample. The specimen comprised PBMCs from blood, sampled less than 30 months after vaccination. The receptor was isolated from a man between 45 and 75 years old who received an inactivated influenza vaccine. Donor details come from another sample of the same person, matched by shared clones. The chain uses TRBV6-5 and TRBJ2-3, with the D gene call left open. The DNA reads as follows: TGTGCCAGCAGTTACGCGGAGTATTACTTCACTAGCACAGATACGCAGTATTTT. It translates to CASSYAEYYFTSTDTQYF.